This T cell receptor (beta chain) is drawn from a study of blood T cell repertoires in COVID-19. Study background: PBMCs, B-cell-depleted T cells, or T cells were the source of the cDNA or gDNA that made up the material.

The CDR3 totals 14 residues. Trimming took 5 bases from V and 1 from J, leaving 12 bases between them. The V gene's germline CDR1 is SGHVS and CDR2 FQNEAQ. TCRdb's copy holds only in-frame clones and misses some; the assay was immunoSEQ multiplex PCR. Of about 84,000 clones listed, 70% to 85% are singletons. V usage is TRBV7-8 and J usage is TRBJ2-7; a possible D gene is TRBD1 (5 bases). Sequenced material: peripheral blood. This clonotype was sampled from a middle-aged man with active or convalescent COVID-19. In DNA form, the CDR3 reads TGTGCCAGCAGCATTTCACAGGAATCCTACGAGCAGTACTTC. It codes for CASSISQESYEQYF. Based on the CDR3 plus reference TRBV7-8 and TRBJ2-7, the full variable domain is GAGVSQSPRYKVAKRGQDVALRCDPISGHVSLFWYQQALGQGPEFLTYFQNEAQLDKSGLPSDRFFAERPEGSVSTLKIQRTQQEDSAVYLCASSISQESYEQYFGPGTRLTVT.